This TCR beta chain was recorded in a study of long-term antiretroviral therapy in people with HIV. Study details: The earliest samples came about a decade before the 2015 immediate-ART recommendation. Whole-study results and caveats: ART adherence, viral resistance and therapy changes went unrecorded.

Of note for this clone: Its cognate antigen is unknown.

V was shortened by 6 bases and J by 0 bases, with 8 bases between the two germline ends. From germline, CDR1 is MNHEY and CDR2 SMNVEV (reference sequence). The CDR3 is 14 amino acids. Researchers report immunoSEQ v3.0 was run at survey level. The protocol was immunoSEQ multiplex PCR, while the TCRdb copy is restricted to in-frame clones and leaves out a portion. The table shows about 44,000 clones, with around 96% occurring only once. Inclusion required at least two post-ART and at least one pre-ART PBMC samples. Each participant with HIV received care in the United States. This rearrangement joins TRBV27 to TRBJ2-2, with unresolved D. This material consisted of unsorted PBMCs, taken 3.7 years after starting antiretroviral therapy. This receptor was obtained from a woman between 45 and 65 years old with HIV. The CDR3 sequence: CASRVIANTGELFF. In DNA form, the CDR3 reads TGTGCCAGCAGAGTAATCGCGAACACCGGGGAGCTGTTTTTT.